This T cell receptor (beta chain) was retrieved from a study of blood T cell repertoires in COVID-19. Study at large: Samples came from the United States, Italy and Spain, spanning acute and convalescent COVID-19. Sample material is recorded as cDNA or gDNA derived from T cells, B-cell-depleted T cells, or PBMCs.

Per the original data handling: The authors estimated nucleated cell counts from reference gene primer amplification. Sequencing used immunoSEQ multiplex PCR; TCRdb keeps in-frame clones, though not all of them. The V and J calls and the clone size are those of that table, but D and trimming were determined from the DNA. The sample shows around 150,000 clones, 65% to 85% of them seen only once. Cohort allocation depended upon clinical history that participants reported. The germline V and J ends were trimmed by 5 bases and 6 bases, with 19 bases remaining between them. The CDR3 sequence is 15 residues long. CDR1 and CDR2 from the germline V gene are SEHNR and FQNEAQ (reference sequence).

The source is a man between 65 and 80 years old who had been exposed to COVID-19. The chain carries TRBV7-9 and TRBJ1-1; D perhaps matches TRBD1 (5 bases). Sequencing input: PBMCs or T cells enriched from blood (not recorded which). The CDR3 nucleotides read TGTGCCAGCAGCAAAAGTGGTCCCAGGGTCGCTGAAGCTTTCTTT. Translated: CASSKSGPRVAEAFF. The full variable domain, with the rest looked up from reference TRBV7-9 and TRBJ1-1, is DTGVSQNPRHKITKRGQNVTFRCDPISEHNRLYWYRQTLGQGPEFLTYFQNEAQLEKSRLLSDRFSAERPKGSFSTLEIQRTEQGDSAMYLCASSKSGPRVAEAFFGQGTRLTVV.